This T cell receptor beta chain emerged from a study of PD-1 blockade in classical Hodgkin lymphoma. As for time point: cycle 4 day 1 (C4D1), after less than 7 weeks of nivolumab. Relapse was seen in all patients after autologous stem cell transplantation, and brentuximab vedotin exposure was variable. This table comes from immunoSEQ multiplex PCR, and its TCRdb copy is limited to in-frame clones, with some not included. The table lists approximately 84,000 clones, about 83% of them singletons. Concerning this clone itself: Its antigen is unidentified.

Study-wide points: Patients newly diagnosed and complete responders had comparable baseline diversity.

This sequence originates from a human donor with classical Hodgkin lymphoma. Sequenced here: peripheral blood mononuclear cells (PBMCs), sampled before the fourth cycle of nivolumab.

Here the CDR3 DNA reads TGTGCCAGTAGTATGCGGCAGGGTGATCAGCCCCAGCATTTT. Residues: CASSMRQGDQPQHF. The rearrangement joins TRBV19 to TRBJ1-5, with D perhaps matching TRBD1 (5 bases). The germline V and J ends were trimmed by 3 bases and 5 bases, with 11 bases remaining between them. CDR1 is LNHDA and CDR2 is SQIVND in the germline V gene (reference sequence). The CDR3 is 14 residues long.